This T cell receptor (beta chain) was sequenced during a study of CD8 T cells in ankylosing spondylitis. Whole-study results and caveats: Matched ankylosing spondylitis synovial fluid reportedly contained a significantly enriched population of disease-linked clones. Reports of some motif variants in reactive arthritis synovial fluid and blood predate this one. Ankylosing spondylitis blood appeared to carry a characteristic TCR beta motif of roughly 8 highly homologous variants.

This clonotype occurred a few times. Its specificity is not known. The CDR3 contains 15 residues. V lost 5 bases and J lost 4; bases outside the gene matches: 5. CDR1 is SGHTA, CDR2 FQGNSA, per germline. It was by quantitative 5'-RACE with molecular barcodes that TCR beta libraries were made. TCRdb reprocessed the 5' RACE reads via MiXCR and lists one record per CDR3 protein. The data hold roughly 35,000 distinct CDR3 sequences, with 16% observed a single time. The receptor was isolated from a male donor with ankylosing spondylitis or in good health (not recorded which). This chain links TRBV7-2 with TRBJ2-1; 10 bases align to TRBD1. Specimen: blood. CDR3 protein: CASSTGTGAYNEQFF. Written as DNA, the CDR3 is TGTGCCAGCAGCACCGGGACAGGGGCGTACAATGAGCAGTTCTTC.